This T cell receptor beta chain was retrieved from a study of beta chain features in type 1 diabetes. Expressed TCRB transcripts were sequenced, since all the RNA that had been isolated was reverse transcribed. TCRdb's table, derived via immunoSEQ multiplex PCR, lists solely in-frame clones and lacks some. This table holds 400,000 to 500,000 clones, approximately 14% found once. This clone was picked up a small number of times. Antigen unknown. The study's findings and limits: Patients showed naive, central memory and Treg TCRB repertoires that appeared more similar than those of healthy donors. Shorter TCRB CDR3s, moderately but significantly so, were found in Type 1 diabetes patients in all four CD4+ subsets.

Via the markers CD45RO/CCR7/CD25/CD127/CD95/CD27, stem cell-like memory, regulatory, central memory and naive CD4+ cells were sorted. Sorted populations all exceeded 98% purity. Germline loops: CDR1 SGHTA, CDR2 FQGNSA. Trimming left V 3 bases short and J 4 bases short, with 12 bases between. The CDR3 contains 14 residues. The specimen was naive CD4+ T cells from blood. The receptor's source is a man aged 30 to 39 in good health. The chain joins TRBV7-2 to TRBJ2-5; D remains ambiguous. In nucleotides, the CDR3 is TGTGCCAGCAGCTTTAGTAGCCGCCGAGAGACCCAGTACTTC. Its translation is CASSFSSRRETQYF. The variable domain in full, completed from reference TRBV7-2 and TRBJ2-5, reads GAGVSQSPSNKVTEKGKDVELRCDPISGHTALYWYRQSLGQGLEFLIYFQGNSAPDKSGLPSDRFSAERTGGSVSTLTIQRTQQEDSAVYLCASSFSSRRETQYFGPGTRLLVL.